The 23 T cell receptor beta chains in this list originate from one sample, sequenced in a study of blood T cell repertoires in COVID-19. Only in-frame clones appear in the TCRdb table, and some are missing; sequencing was by immunoSEQ multiplex PCR. The sample includes around 190,000 clones, around 80% seen only once; the top ten take approximately 6.9%. Sequencing input: peripheral blood. These receptors were taken from a man aged 60-69 years with acute or convalescent COVID-19.

The rearrangement uses TRBV6-5 and TRBJ2-2, with 12 bases identical to TRBD2. In germline, CDR1 is MNHEY, CDR2 SVGAGI. This CDR3 spans 15 amino acids. V lost 10 bases, J lost 4 bases, and 7 bases stayed unmatched. The CDR3 reads CATTLAGGPTGELFF. In DNA, the CDR3 is TGTGCCACCACGCTAGCGGGAGGGCCCACCGGGGAGCTGTTTTTT.

The J gene is TRBJ2-3, the V gene TRBV21-1; TRBD2, as called in the table, went unchecked against the DNA. TRBV21-1 constitutes a pseudogene. The CDR3 sequence is 16 residues long. CDR3: CARKPLRETGTDTQYF. The CDR3 nucleotides are TGTGCCAGAAAGCCCCTGAGGGAGACGGGAACAGATACGCAGTATTTT.

The rearrangement uses TRBV27 and TRBJ2-7, with no clear D. The CDR3 has 15 amino acids. Germline V CDR1 and CDR2: MNHEY, SMNVEV (reference sequence). With 4 bases removed from V and 6 bases from J, the gap between germline ends came to 19 bases. For the CDR3, the DNA is TGTGCCAGCAGTTGGGTGGCAGGCCCAGGCGCCGAGCAGTACTTC. It encodes CASSWVAGPGAEQYF.

This clone has a handful of counts. The chain recombines TRBV5-4 with TRBJ2-1; 12 bases match TRBD2. Trimming at V came to 0 bases and at J to 6 bases, leaving 7 bases not matched to a gene. CDR3 length: 17 residues. Germline V gives CDR1 SGHNT, CDR2 YYREEE (reference sequence). The CDR3 DNA reads TGTGCCAGCAGCTTGGGTATGCTAGCGGGAGGGATCAATGAGCAGTTCTTC. Translated, it gives CASSLGMLAGGINEQFF.

The chain links TRBV3-1 (or the pseudogene TRBV3-2) to TRBJ1-1; unclear D gene. The germline V gene has CDR1 LGHDT and CDR2 YNNKEL (reference sequence). The CDR3 has 13 residues. Trimming pared 4 bases from V and 0 bases from J, leaving 6 bases between. For the CDR3, the DNA is TGTGCCAGCAGCCGGCAACTGAACACTGAAGCTTTCTTT. Its protein product is CASSRQLNTEAFF.

The chain couples TRBV7-2 to TRBJ1-2; 7 bases are a match to TRBD1. Germline V gene sequence: CDR1 SGHTA, CDR2 FQGNSA. V was clipped by 5 bases and J by 9 bases; unmatched bases: 9. CDR3 size: 13 residues. The CDR3 loop reads CASSAGTDASYTF. The CDR3 DNA sequence: TGTGCCAGCAGCGCCGGGACAGATGCGAGCTACACCTTC.

Here the CDR3 reads CASSLMGGYGYTF. The CDR3 region has the DNA TGTGCCAGCAGTTTAATGGGGGGCTATGGCTACACCTTC. This chain connects TRBV27 to TRBJ1-2; TRBD1 might be the D (5 bases). The CDR3 is 13 residues long. Germline CDR1 reads MNHEY; CDR2 reads SMNVEV (reference sequence). Trimming removed 2 bases from V and 4 bases from J, with 8 bases in between.

V usage is TRBV5-4 and J usage is TRBJ1-1, with D maybe TRBD1 (5 bases). Per germline, CDR1 SGHNT and CDR2 YYREEE (reference sequence). V gave up 6 bases and J gave up 1 base, with 13 bases separating them. This CDR3 is built from 14 residues. The DNA for the CDR3 is TGTGCCAGCACCCCCCGGGACTCGAACACTGAAGCTTTCTTT. Residues: CASTPRDSNTEAFF.

This chain joins TRBV10-2 and TRBJ2-7, with 9 bases fitting TRBD2. Germline CDR1 reads WSHSY; CDR2 reads SAAADI. V lost 5 bases and J lost 7; bases outside the gene matches: 6. CDR3 length equals 13 residues. The CDR3 bases are TGCGCCAGCAGTATAGCGGGAGTTGGGGAGCAGTACTTC. This gives the protein CASSIAGVGEQYF.

The chain has TRBV30 and TRBJ1-6; 9 nucleotides match TRBD1. Trimming removed 2 bases from V and 7 bases from J; junction bases left unmatched: 6. The CDR3 loop spans 15 amino acids. Germline V lookup: CDR1 GTSNPN, CDR2 SVGIG (reference sequence). CDR3 nucleotides: TGTGCCTGGAGTCGTGACAGGGGGGAAAATTCACCCCTCCACTTT. Protein sequence: CAWSRDRGENSPLHF.

This chain links TRBV6-2 or TRBV6-3 with TRBJ2-2, with D perhaps TRBD1 (5 bases). Trimming removed 3 bases at V and 6 bases at J, with 14 bases between. The CDR3 runs to 15 residues. Germline-derived CDR1 and CDR2 are MNHEY and SVGEGT. CDR3 region: CASSYLGRGAGELFF. The CDR3 DNA follows: TGTGCCAGCAGTTATTTGGGTAGGGGCGCCGGGGAGCTGTTTTTT.

V usage is TRBV28 and J usage is TRBJ2-7; D gene unclear. CDR3 length: 15 amino acids. Trimming cost V 5 bases and J 6 bases, with 20 bases left between them. Germline CDR1 is MDHEN and CDR2 is SYDVKM. CDR3: CASSTKTHPRGEQYF. CDR3 bases: TGTGCCAGCAGTACAAAGACCCATCCCCGAGGCGAGCAGTACTTC.

The V and J genes are TRBV7-2 and TRBJ2-5; TRBD2 is a possible D gene (6 bases). This CDR3 has 15 residues. Trimming removed 6 bases at V and 4 bases at J, with 18 bases between. The germline V gene encodes CDR1 SGHTA and CDR2 FQGNSA. CDR3 residues: CASRIRRGGGETQYF. CDR3 bases: TGTGCCAGCAGGATTAGGAGGGGAGGCGGAGAGACCCAGTACTTC.

The gene calls are TRBV9 and TRBJ2-3; 12 bases agree with TRBD2. After removal of 4 bases from V and 9 bases from J, the junction contained 12 bases not matched to a gene. Germline lookup yields CDR1 SGDLS and CDR2 YYNGEE. The CDR3 extends over 16 amino acids. The CDR3 loop is CASSPSLAGGQTTQYF. The CDR3 coding sequence is TGTGCCAGCAGCCCATCACTAGCGGGGGGTCAAACGACGCAGTATTTT.

This clone was counted a single time. The genes are TRBV4-2 and TRBJ1-4; 7 nucleotides agree with TRBD1. The CDR3 length is 15 residues. The V gene's germline CDR1 is LGHNA and CDR2 YNFKEQ. The J segment lost 7 bases and the V segment lost 1 base, leaving 6 bases of the junction unmatched. CDR3: CASSQGDRQGEKLFF. Here the CDR3 DNA reads TGTGCCAGCAGCCAAGGGGACCGACAGGGTGAAAAACTGTTTTTT.

The chain couples TRBV14 to TRBJ2-7, with D perhaps TRBD1 (5 bases). Per the germline V gene, CDR1 is SGHDN and CDR2 is FVKESK. Trimming shortened V by 2 bases and J by 3 bases, and 11 bases separated the two germline ends. This CDR3 region has 14 residues. DNA of the CDR3: TGTGCCAGCAGCCAAAGGGTAGGGGACTACGAGCAGTACTTC. This gives the protein CASSQRVGDYEQYF. Full variable domain (outside the CDR3, taken from reference TRBV14 and TRBJ2-7): EAGVTQFPSHSVIEKGQTVTLRCDPISGHDNLYWYRRVMGKEIKFLLHFVKESKQDESGMPNNRFLAERTGGTYSTLKVQPAELEDSGVYFCASSQRVGDYEQYFGPGTRLTVT.

This rearrangement joins TRBV19 to TRBJ2-5; D not resolved. V lost 2 bases and J lost 2, with 6 bases in between. This CDR3 has 13 residues. In germline, CDR1 is LNHDA, CDR2 SQIVND (reference sequence). CDR3 sequence reads: CASSINRQETQYF. Written as DNA, the CDR3 is TGTGCCAGTAGTATAAATAGACAAGAGACCCAGTACTTC.

The chain carries TRBV7-9 and TRBJ2-2; D unresolved. V lost 2 bases and J 5 bases, leaving 6 bases between the germline ends. The CDR3 has 13 residues. CDR1 is SEHNR, CDR2 FQNEAQ, per germline (reference sequence). The CDR3 reads CASSLPGTGELFF. Here the CDR3 DNA reads TGTGCCAGCAGCTTACCGGGTACCGGGGAGCTGTTTTTT.

This clone was picked up one time. The rearrangement joins TRBV30 to TRBJ1-6; 7 bases map to TRBD1. The germline V gene has CDR1 GTSNPN and CDR2 SVGIG (reference sequence). Unmatched junction bases numbered 2, after V lost 0 bases and J lost 9 bases. CDR3 length equals 13 residues. The CDR3: CAWSVQGTSPLHF. CDR3 DNA: TGTGCCTGGAGTGTACAGGGGACTTCACCCCTCCACTTT.

This chain connects TRBV4-1 to TRBJ1-3; 9 nucleotides agree with TRBD1. Trimming took 3 bases from V and 3 from J; bases not matched to a gene: 6. CDR1 and CDR2 (germline): MGHRA, YSYEKL. CDR3 size: 16 residues. CDR3 DNA sequence: TGCGCCAGCAGCCATACTCCGGGACAGGGTGGAAACACCATATATTTT. Translation gives CASSHTPGQGGNTIYF.

The chain couples TRBV19 to TRBJ1-2; TRBD1 aligns across 10 bases. CDR1 LNHDA and CDR2 SQIVND come from the germline V gene (reference sequence). V shed 3 bases, J shed 8 bases, and the junction held 9 bases outside the gene matches. The CDR3 length is 15 residues. The CDR3 loop is CASSISTGGGSGYTF. The CDR3 DNA sequence: TGTGCCAGTAGTATCTCGACAGGGGGCGGAAGCGGCTACACCTTC.

The chain is built from TRBV7-2 and TRBJ1-5, with D possibly TRBD1 on 6 matching bases. CDR3 length equals 15 residues. Between the trimmed V and J ends, which lost 1 base and 7 bases, there was a span of 14 bases. Per germline, CDR1 SGHTA and CDR2 FQGNSA. The DNA of the CDR3 is TGTGCCAGCAGCTTAGAGGACAGTCGAGCCCAGCCCCAGCATTTT. Amino acid sequence: CASSLEDSRAQPQHF.

In this sample, this clone turned up a few times. J is TRBJ2-1 and V is TRBV11-2; 9 bases match TRBD2. The germline V gene encodes CDR1 SGHAT and CDR2 FQNNGV. With V trimmed by 3 bases and J by 10 bases, 10 bases remained unmatched. The CDR3 loop spans 15 amino acids. The CDR3 DNA follows: TGTGCCAGCAGCTTGTTTCGGCGGGAGGGTCAGGAGCAGTTCTTC. This codes for CASSLFRREGQEQFF.